This T cell receptor (beta chain) emerged from a study of blood T cell repertoires in COVID-19. This CDR3 contains 13 residues. Looked up from germline, CDR1 is WNHNN and CDR2 is SYGVQD (reference sequence). Between the trimmed V and J ends, which lost 4 bases and 0 bases, there was a span of 7 bases. This table comes from immunoSEQ multiplex PCR, and its TCRdb copy is limited to in-frame clones, with some not included. Among approximately 60,000 clones, approximately 80% were seen once, and the ten largest hold 14%. The clonotype comes from a man between 60 and 70 years old with COVID-19, enrolled during active disease. The chain is built from TRBV10-1 and TRBJ2-7; D is ambiguous. Sequencing used peripheral blood. CDR3 amino acids: CASSVGSSYEQYF. The CDR3 DNA reads as TGCGCCAGCAGTGTGGGCAGCTCCTACGAGCAGTACTTC.